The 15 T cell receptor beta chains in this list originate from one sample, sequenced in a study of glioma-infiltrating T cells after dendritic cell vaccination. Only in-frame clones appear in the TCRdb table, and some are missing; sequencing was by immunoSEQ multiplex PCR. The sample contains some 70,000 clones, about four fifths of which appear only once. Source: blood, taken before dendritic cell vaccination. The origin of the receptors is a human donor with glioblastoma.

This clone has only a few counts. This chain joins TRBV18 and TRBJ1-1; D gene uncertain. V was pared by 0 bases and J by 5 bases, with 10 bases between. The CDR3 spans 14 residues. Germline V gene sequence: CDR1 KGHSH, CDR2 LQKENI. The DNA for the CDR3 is TGTGCCAGCTCACCACCCCCGGGAGTGACTGAAGCTTTCTTT. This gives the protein CASSPPPGVTEAFF.

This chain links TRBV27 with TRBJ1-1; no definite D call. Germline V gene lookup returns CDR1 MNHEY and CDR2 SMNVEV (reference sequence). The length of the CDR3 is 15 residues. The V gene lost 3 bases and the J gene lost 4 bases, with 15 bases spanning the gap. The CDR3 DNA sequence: TGTGCCAGCAGTTTTTCAGACACTGGATCCACTGAAGCTTTCTTT. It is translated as CASSFSDTGSTEAFF.

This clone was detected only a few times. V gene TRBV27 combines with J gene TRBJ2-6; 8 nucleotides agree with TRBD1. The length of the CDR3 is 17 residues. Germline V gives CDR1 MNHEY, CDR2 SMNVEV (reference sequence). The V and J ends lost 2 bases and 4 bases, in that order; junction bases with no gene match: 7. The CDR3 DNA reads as TGTGCCAGCAGTTTACAGGCAGGGGGCGTCGGGGCCAACGTCCTGACTTTC. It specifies CASSLQAGGVGANVLTF.

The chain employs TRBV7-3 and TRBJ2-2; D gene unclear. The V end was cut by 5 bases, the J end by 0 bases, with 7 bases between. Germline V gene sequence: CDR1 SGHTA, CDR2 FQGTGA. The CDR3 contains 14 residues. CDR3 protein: CASSRYSNTGELFF. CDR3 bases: TGTGCCAGCAGCCGATACTCGAACACCGGGGAGCTGTTTTTT.

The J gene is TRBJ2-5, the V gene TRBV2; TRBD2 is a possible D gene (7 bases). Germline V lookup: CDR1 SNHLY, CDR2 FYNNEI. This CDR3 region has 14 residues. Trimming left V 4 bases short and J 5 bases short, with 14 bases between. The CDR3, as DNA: TGTGCCAGCAGTGTTGGCAGGGGAGGGGAGACCCAGTACTTC. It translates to CASSVGRGGETQYF.

Here the CDR3 DNA reads TGTGCCAGCGGGCCGGCAGGGGATACGGTGGAGCAGTACTTC. This encodes CASGPAGDTVEQYF. The chain links TRBV7-9 to TRBJ2-7, with TRBD1 as a possible D gene (6 bases). Germline loops: CDR1 SEHNR, CDR2 FQNEAQ (reference sequence). The length of the CDR3 is 14 residues. The ends were cut back, 8 bases at V and 7 bases at J, with 21 bases in the middle.

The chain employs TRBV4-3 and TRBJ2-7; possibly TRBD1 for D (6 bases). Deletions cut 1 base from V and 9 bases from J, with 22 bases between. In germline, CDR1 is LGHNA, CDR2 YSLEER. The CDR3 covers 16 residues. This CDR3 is CASSQVAGATYEGQYF. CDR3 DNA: TGCGCCAGCAGCCAAGTTGCAGGGGCTACCTACGAAGGGCAGTACTTC.

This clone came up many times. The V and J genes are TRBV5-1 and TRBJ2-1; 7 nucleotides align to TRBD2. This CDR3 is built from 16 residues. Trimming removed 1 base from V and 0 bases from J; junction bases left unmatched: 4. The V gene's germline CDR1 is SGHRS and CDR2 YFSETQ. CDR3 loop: CASSLTGTNSYNEQFF. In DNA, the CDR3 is TGCGCCAGCAGCTTGACCGGGACTAACTCCTACAATGAGCAGTTCTTC.

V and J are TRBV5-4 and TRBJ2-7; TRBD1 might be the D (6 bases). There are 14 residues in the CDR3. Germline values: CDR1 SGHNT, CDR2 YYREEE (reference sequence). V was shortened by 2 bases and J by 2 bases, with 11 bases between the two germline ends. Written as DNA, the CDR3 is TGTGCCAGCAGCTTAGGACAGACCGCCTACGAGCAGTACTTC. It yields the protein CASSLGQTAYEQYF.

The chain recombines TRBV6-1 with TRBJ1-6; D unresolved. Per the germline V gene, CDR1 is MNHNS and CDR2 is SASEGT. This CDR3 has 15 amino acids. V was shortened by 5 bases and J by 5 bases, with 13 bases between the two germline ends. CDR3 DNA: TGTGCCAGCAGTCGCCGAGGCCCCGATAATTCACCCCTCCACTTT. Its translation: CASSRRGPDNSPLHF.

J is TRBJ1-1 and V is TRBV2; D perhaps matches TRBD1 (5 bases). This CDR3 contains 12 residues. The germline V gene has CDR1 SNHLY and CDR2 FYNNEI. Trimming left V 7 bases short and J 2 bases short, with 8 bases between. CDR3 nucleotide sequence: TGTGCCAGCAAGACAGTAAACACTGAAGCTTTCTTT. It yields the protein CASKTVNTEAFF.

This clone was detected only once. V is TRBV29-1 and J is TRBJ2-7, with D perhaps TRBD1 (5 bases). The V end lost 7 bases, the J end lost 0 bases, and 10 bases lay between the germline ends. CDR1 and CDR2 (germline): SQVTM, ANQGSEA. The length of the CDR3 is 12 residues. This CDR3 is CSARTSSYEQYF. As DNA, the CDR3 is TGCAGCGCTAGGACATCCTCCTACGAGCAGTACTTC.

The DNA for the CDR3 is TGTGCCAGTACGTCTAGCGGGGGGTCGAACACCGGGGAGCTGTTTTTT. Encoded protein: CASTSSGGSNTGELFF. The chain joins TRBV19 to TRBJ2-2; 11 bases line up with TRBD2. Germline V gene sequence: CDR1 LNHDA, CDR2 SQIVND (reference sequence). CDR3 size: 16 residues. Trimming at V came to 7 bases and at J to 0 bases, leaving 4 bases not matched to a gene. The whole variable domain, remainder taken from reference TRBV19 and TRBJ2-2, is DGGITQSPKYLFRKEGQNVTLSCEQNLNHDAMYWYRQDPGQGLRLIYYSQIVNDFQKGDIAEGYSVSREKKESFPLTVTSAQKNPTAFYLCASTSSGGSNTGELFFGEGSRLTVL.

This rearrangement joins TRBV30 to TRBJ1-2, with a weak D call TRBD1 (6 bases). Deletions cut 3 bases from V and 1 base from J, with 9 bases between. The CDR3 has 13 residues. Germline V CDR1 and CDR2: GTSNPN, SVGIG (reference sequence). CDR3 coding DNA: TGTGCCTGGAGAGACAGGTATAACTATGGCTACACCTTC. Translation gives CAWRDRYNYGYTF.

CDR3 sequence: CASSSGQGVAGYTF. CDR3 sequence (DNA): TGTGCCAGCAGCTCGGGACAGGGGGTGGCTGGCTACACCTTC. The rearrangement joins TRBV5-4 to TRBJ1-2, with 11 bases that match TRBD1. This CDR3 has 14 amino acids. V was pared by 3 bases and J by 7 bases, with 5 bases of the junction left unmatched. Germline V lookup: CDR1 SGHNT, CDR2 YYREEE (reference sequence).